This T cell receptor (beta chain) is drawn from a study of OX40 agonist ivuxolimab in advanced cancers. For the study in its entirety: The costimulatory receptor OX40 (CD134) was targeted by ivuxolimab, a fully human IgG2 agonistic monoclonal antibody. Intravenous ivuxolimab was administered to patients every 2 weeks at six dose levels: 0.01, 0.1, 0.3, 1.5, 3 and 10 mg/kg. Among the approximately 50 dose-escalation patients, about 20 had hepatocellular carcinoma, roughly 15 melanoma, 9 renal cell carcinoma and 9 head and neck cancer. In the dose-escalation cohort, approximately 82% of patients were male, and the mean age was around 65 years with a range of roughly 23 to 79. Patients were allowed to have had prior anti-PD-1, anti-PD-L1 or anti-CTLA-4 therapy, and more than 35% of the dose-escalation patients had been treated with checkpoint inhibitors. Partial responses occurred in three dose-escalation patients, of whom one had hepatocellular carcinoma and two had cutaneous melanoma. The purpose of peripheral TCRbeta sequencing was to test whether ivuxolimab changed TCR sequence diversity and led to clonal T-cell expansion. The paper reports the monotherapy dose-escalation portion (N of about 54 patients) of the phase I ivuxolimab trial.

Comments on this clone: What this receptor recognizes is not known. Base qualities are missing; no much larger clone stands one base away.

Patients with a history of autoimmune disease or receiving systemic immunosuppression were excluded from the trial. Peripheral blood for TCR sequencing was drawn from every dose cohort at baseline, at cycle 4 day 1 and at cycle 7 day 1. The samples were taken from a phase I, first-in-human, multicenter, open-label dose-escalation trial of ivuxolimab. The trial enrolled adults with locally advanced or metastatic head and neck squamous cell, hepatocellular, melanoma or renal cell carcinoma. Before TCR sequencing, CD4+ and CD8+ T cells were separately sorted from peripheral blood. For sequencing of the TCRbeta CDR3 region, genomic DNA was extracted from the sorted cells. TCRbeta CDR3 regions were sequenced using the immunoSEQ Assay. In TCRdb, the immuneACCESS table is reduced to in-frame sequences with V and J assigned. These tables do not hold every clone; where another copy was compared, an unresolved V gene accounts for under half, and the others remain unexplained. For this sample the table gives tens of thousands of clones, of which 85% were detected only once. The top ten clonotypes cover 3% to 4.5% of the sample.

Relative to germline, V is missing 3 bases and J is missing 4 bases, with 7 bases of the junction outside any gene match. The CDR3 goes from the cysteine to the phenylalanine over 16 residues. The read is trimmed to its CDR3 DNA, 48 bases read in frame from base 1. The germline V gene sets CDR1 to MGHDK and CDR2 to SYGVNS. The paper's findings and limits, for the study overall: Low levels of normalized T-cell clonal expansion were also shown by some nonresponding patients. In the 0.1-3.0 mg/kg groups, partial responders were among the patients with the lowest normalized peripheral clonal expansion, particularly in CD8+ T cells. After ivuxolimab, expanded clones were on average more numerous among CD8+ T cells than among CD4+ T cells. At doses of 0.1 to 3.0 mg/kg, clonal expansion of both CD4+ and CD8+ T cells in blood was seen between baseline and week 6. The antigen specificity of the clonally expanded peripheral T cells was not determined.

The receptor was isolated from an adult with an advanced solid tumor such as melanoma, head and neck, liver or kidney cancer. Material: CD4+ or CD8+ T cells sorted from blood, obtained in a trial of the OX40 agonist ivuxolimab. The sequence links TRBV25-1 to TRBJ2-5; TRBD2 lines up with 11 middle nucleotides. The CDR3 region: CASSDPTSGVRETQYF. The DNA reads TGTGCCAGCAGTGACCCGACTAGCGGGGTTCGAGAGACCCAGTACTTC. With the portions outside the CDR3 filled from the reference TRBV25-1 and TRBJ2-5 genes, the complete variable region becomes EADIYQTPRYLVIGTGKKITLECSQTMGHDKMYWYQQDPGMELHLIHYSYGVNSTEKGDLSSESTVSRIRTEHFPLTLESARPSHTSQYLCASSDPTSGVRETQYFGPGTRLLVL.